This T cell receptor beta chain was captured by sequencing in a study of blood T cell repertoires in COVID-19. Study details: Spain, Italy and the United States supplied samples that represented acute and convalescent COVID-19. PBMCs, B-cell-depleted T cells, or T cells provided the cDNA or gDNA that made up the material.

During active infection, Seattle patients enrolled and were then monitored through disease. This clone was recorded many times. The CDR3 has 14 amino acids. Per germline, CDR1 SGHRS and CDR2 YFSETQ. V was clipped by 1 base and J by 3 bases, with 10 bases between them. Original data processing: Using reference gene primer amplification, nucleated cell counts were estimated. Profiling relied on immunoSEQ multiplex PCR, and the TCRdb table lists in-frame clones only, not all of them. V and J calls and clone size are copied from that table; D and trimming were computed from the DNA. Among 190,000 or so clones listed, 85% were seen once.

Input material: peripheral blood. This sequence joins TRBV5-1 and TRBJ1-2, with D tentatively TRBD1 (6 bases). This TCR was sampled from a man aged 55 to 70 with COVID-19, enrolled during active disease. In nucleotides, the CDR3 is TGCGCCAGCAGCTTGTCCAGGGGTTACTATGGCTACACCTTC. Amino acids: CASSLSRGYYGYTF.